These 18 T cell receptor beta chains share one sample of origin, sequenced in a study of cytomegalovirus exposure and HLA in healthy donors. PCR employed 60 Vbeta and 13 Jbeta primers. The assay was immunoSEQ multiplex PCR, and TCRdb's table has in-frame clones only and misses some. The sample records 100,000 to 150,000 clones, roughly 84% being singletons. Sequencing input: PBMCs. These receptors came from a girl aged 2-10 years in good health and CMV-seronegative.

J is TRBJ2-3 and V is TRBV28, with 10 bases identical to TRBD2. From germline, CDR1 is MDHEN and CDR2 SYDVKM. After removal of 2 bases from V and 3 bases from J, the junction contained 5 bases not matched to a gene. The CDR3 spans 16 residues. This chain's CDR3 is CASSLLGLAFTDTQYF. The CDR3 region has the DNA TGTGCCAGCAGTTTACTGGGACTAGCGTTTACAGATACGCAGTATTTT.

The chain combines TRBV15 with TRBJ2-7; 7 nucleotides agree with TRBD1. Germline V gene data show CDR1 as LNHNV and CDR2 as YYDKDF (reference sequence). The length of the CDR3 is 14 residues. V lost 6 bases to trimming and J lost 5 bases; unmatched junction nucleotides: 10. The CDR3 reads CATSNGKGANEQYF. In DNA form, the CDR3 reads TGTGCCACCAGTAACGGAAAGGGGGCTAACGAGCAGTACTTC. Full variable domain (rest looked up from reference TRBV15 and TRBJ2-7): DAMVIQNPRYQVTQFGKPVTLSCSQTLNHNVMYWYQQKSSQAPKLLFHYYDKDFNNEADTPDNFQSRRPNTSFCFLDIRSPGLGDTAMYLCATSNGKGANEQYFGPGTRLTVT.

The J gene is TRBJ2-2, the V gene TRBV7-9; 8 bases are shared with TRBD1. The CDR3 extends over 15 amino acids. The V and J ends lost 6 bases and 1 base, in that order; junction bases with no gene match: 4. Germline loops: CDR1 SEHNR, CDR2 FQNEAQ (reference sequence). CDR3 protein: CASSSGTGNTGELFF. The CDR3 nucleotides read TGTGCCAGCAGTTCCGGGACAGGGAACACCGGGGAGCTGTTTTTT.

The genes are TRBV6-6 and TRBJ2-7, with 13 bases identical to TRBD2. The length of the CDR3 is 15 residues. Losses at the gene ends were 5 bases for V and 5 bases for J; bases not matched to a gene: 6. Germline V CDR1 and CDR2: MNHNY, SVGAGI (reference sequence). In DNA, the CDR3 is TGTGCCAGCAGTGCCGGACTAGCGGGAGCCAACGAGCAGTACTTC. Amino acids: CASSAGLAGANEQYF.

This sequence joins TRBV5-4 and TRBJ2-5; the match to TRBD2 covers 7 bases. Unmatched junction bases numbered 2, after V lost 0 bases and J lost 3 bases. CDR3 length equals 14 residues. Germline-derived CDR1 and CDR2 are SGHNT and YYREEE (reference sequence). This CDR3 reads CASSLAAGEETQYF. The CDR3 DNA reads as TGTGCCAGCAGCTTGGCTGCGGGGGAAGAGACCCAGTACTTC.

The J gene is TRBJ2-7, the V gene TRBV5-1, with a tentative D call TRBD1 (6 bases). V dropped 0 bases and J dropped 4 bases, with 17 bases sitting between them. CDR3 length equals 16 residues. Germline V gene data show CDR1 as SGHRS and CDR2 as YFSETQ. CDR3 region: CASSLAGLGAGYEQYF. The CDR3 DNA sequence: TGCGCCAGCAGCTTGGCCGGGTTGGGGGCCGGGTACGAGCAGTACTTC.

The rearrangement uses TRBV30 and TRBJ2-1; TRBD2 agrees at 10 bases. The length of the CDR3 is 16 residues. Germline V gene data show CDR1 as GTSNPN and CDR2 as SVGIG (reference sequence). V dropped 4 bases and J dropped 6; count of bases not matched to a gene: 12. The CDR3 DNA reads TGTGCCTGGACCCCCGGGACTAGCGTTTTCGGCAATGAGCAGTTCTTC. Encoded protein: CAWTPGTSVFGNEQFF.

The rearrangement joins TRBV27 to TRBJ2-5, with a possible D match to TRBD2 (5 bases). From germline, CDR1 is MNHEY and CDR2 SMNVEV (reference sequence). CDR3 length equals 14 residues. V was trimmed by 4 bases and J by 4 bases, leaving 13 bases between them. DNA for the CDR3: TGTGCCAGCAGTTCCCTGTCTAGCAGAGAGACCCAGTACTTC. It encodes CASSSLSSRETQYF.

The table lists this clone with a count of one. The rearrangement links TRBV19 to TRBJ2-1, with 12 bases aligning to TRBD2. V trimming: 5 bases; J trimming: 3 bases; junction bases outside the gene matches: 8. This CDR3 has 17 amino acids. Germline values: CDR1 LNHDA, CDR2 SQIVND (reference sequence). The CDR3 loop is CASSAGLAGKRYNEQFF. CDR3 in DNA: TGTGCCAGTAGTGCCGGACTAGCGGGAAAACGCTACAATGAGCAGTTCTTC. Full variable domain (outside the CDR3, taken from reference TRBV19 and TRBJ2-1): DGGITQSPKYLFRKEGQNVTLSCEQNLNHDAMYWYRQDPGQGLRLIYYSQIVNDFQKGDIAEGYSVSREKKESFPLTVTSAQKNPTAFYLCASSAGLAGKRYNEQFFGPGTRLTVL.

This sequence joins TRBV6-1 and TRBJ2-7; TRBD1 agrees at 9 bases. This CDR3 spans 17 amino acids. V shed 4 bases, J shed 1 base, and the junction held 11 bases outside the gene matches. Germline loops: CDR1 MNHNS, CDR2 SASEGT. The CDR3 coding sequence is TGTGCCAGCAGTGTACCGGGACAGGGACTCGTTTCCTACGAGCAGTACTTC. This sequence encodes CASSVPGQGLVSYEQYF.

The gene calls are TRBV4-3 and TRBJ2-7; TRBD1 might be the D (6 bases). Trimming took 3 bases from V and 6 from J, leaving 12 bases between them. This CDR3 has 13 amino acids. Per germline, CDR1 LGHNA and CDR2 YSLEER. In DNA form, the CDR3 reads TGCGCCAGCAGCCACCGGGACACATCCGAGCAGTACTTC. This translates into CASSHRDTSEQYF.

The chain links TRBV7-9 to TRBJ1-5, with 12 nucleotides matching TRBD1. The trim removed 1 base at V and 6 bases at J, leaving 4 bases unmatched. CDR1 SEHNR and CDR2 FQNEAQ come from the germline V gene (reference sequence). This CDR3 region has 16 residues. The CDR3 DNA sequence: TGTGCCAGCAGCTTAGGCGGGACAGGGGGCCGTCAGCCCCAGCATTTT. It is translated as CASSLGGTGGRQPQHF.

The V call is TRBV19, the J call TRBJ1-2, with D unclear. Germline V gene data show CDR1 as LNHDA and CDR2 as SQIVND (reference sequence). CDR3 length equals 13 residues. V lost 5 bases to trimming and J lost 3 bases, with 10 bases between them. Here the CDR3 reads CASSDSGHYGYTF. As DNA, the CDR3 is TGTGCCAGTAGTGATTCGGGTCACTATGGCTACACCTTC.

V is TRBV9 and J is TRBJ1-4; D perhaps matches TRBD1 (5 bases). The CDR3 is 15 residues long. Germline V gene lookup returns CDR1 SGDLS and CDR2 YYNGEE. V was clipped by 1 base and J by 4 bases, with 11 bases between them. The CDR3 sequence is CASSVSPQVNEKLFF. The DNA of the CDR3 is TGTGCCAGCAGCGTAAGTCCACAGGTTAATGAAAAACTGTTTTTT. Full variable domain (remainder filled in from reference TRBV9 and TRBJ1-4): DSGVTQTPKHLITATGQRVTLRCSPRSGDLSVYWYQQSLDQGLQFLIQYYNGEERAKGNILERFSAQQFPDLHSELNLSSLELGDSALYFCASSVSPQVNEKLFFGSGTQLSVL.

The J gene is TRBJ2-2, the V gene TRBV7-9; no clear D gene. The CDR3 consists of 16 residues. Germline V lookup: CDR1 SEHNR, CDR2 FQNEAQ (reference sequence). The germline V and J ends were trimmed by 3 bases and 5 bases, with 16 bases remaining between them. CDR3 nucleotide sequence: TGTGCCAGCAGCTTGAGGAACTCGTACGAGACCGGGGAGCTGTTTTTT. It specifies CASSLRNSYETGELFF.

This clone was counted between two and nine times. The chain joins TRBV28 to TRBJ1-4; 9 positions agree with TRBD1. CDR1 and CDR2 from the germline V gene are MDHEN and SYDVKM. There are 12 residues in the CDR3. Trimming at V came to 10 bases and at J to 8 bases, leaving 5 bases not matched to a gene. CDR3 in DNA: TGTGCCATCCGGGACAGGGTGGAAAAACTGTTTTTT. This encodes CAIRDRVEKLFF.

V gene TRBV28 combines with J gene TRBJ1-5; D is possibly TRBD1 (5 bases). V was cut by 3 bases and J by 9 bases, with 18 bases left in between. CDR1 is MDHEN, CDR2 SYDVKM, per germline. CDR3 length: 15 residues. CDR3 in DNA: TGTGCCAGCAGTTTGGAGCAGGGTGGGGTGAGGCCCCAGCATTTT. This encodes CASSLEQGGVRPQHF.

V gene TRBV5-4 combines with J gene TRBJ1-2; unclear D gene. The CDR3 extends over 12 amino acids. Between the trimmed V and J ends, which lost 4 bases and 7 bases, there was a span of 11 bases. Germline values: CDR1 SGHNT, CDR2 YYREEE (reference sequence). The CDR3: CASSPPEGGYTF. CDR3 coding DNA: TGTGCCAGCAGCCCGCCCGAGGGTGGCTACACCTTC.